Given below is one TCR beta chain in context. The same CDR3 arises from other DNA sequences in this sample as well. The sample belongs to a study of blood T cell repertoires in COVID-19. The method was immunoSEQ multiplex PCR; TCRdb's version includes in-frame clones alone and lacks a portion of them. The sample lists 85,000 to 120,000 clones, about 91% occurring once. In germline, CDR1 is ENHRY, CDR2 SYGVKD. Unmatched junction bases numbered 7, after V lost 10 bases and J lost 4 bases. The CDR3 is 14 residues long. Specimen: peripheral blood. This rearrangement joins TRBV10-3 to TRBJ1-2; 12 bases fit TRBD1. The receptor comes from a man between 18 and 35 years old with acute or convalescent COVID-19. The CDR3 region has the DNA TGTGCCACGGGGGACAGGGGGCTTGGCTATGGCTACACCTTC. This gives the protein CATGDRGLGYGYTF.